Each of the 28 T cell receptor beta chains below was sequenced from the same sample in a study of yellow fever vaccine responses in identical twins. MiXCR, applied by TCRdb to the RT-PCR reads, yields one record per CDR3 protein. The sample yields under 20,000 distinct CDR3 sequences, less than 70% seen once. The sample was T cells from blood (PBMCs), unsorted or a sorted subset (not recorded which), taken before or after yellow fever vaccination (not recorded which). Every receptor here comes from a woman younger than 35 who received the yellow fever vaccine.

The V call is TRBV6-2 or TRBV6-3, the J call TRBJ1-1; the D gene is possibly TRBD1 (5 bases). The CDR3 covers 15 residues. Germline V gene sequence: CDR1 MNHEY, CDR2 SVGEGT. V dropped 0 bases and J dropped 6 bases, with 14 bases sitting between them. The CDR3 bases are TGTGCCAGCAGTTACTCGACTGGGGGATCCGCTGAAGCTTTCTTT. It yields the protein CASSYSTGGSAEAFF.

This clonotype was picked up a small number of times. The CDR3 reads CASSLALSLISPGELFF. As DNA, the CDR3 is TGCGCCAGCAGCTTGGCCTTAAGTTTAATTAGCCCCGGGGAGCTGTTTTTT. The chain links TRBV5-1 to TRBJ2-2, with unresolved D. Trimming removed 0 bases from V and 6 bases from J, with 18 bases in between. Germline V gene lookup returns CDR1 SGHRS and CDR2 YFSETQ. CDR3 length: 17 residues.

The chain links TRBV11-2 to TRBJ2-3, with 12 bases identical to TRBD2. V lost 3 bases to trimming and J lost 4 bases; unmatched junction nucleotides: 11. The germline V gene has CDR1 SGHAT and CDR2 FQNNGV. This CDR3 has 18 residues. The DNA for the CDR3 is TGTGCCAGCAGCTTTCATTCTAGCGGGAGGGCCAGGGCAGATACGCAGTATTTT. Translating it yields CASSFHSSGRARADTQYF. The variable domain in full, with the rest retrieved from reference TRBV11-2 and TRBJ2-3, is EAGVAQSPRYKIIEKRQSVAFWCNPISGHATLYWYQQILGQGPKLLIQFQNNGVVDDSQLPKDRFSAERLKGVDSTLKIQPAKLEDSAVYLCASSFHSSGRARADTQYFGPGTRLTVL.

This chain links TRBV29-1 with TRBJ1-1, with TRBD1 as a possible D gene (5 bases). The CDR3 contains 14 residues. Germline CDR1 SQVTM, CDR2 ANQGSEA. The V gene lost 0 bases and the J gene lost 5 bases, with 13 bases spanning the gap. The CDR3 nucleotides read TGCAGCGTTGAAGACGCCAGGGAAGGTACTGAAGCTTTCTTT. Translated, it gives CSVEDAREGTEAFF.

This chain connects TRBV18 to TRBJ2-5; perhaps TRBD1 as D (6 bases). Per the germline V gene, CDR1 is KGHSH and CDR2 is LQKENI. V was shortened by 0 bases and J by 10 bases, with 9 bases between the two germline ends. The CDR3 totals 12 residues. DNA for the CDR3: TGTGCCAGCTCACCACCAGGACAGAGCCAGTACTTC. Protein: CASSPPGQSQYF.

This CDR3 is CASSGDWSQETQYF. For the CDR3, the DNA is TGTGCCAGCAGTGGGGACTGGAGTCAAGAGACCCAGTACTTC. V and J are TRBV2 and TRBJ2-5; D is possibly TRBD2 (6 bases). Per germline, CDR1 SNHLY and CDR2 FYNNEI. V lost 4 bases, J lost 2 bases, and 11 bases lay in between. This CDR3 comprises 14 residues.

The gene calls are TRBV7-6 and TRBJ2-3; 11 nucleotides agree with TRBD2. The V gene end was trimmed by 1 base and the J gene end by 6 bases; junction bases not matched to a gene: 6. The CDR3 is 16 amino acids. Germline V gene data show CDR1 as SGHVS and CDR2 as FNYEAQ. The DNA of the CDR3 is TGTGCCAGCAGCTTAGTAGCGGGGGGGCCAAGGGATACGCAGTATTTT. It specifies CASSLVAGGPRDTQYF.

This chain links TRBV5-1 with TRBJ2-7; no definite D call. CDR1 SGHRS and CDR2 YFSETQ come from the germline V gene. The CDR3 totals 11 residues. V was clipped by 3 bases and J by 2 bases, with 3 bases between them. The chain's CDR3 is CASSWTYEQYV. Here the CDR3 DNA reads TGCGCCAGCAGCTGGACCTACGAGCAGTACGTC.

This rearrangement joins TRBV11-2 to TRBJ2-7; D gene unclear. Between the trimmed V and J ends, which lost 7 bases and 3 bases, there was a span of 13 bases. Germline V gene sequence: CDR1 SGHAT, CDR2 FQNNGV. This CDR3 is 13 amino acids long. In DNA form, the CDR3 reads TGTGCCAGCACCCTTAAATTAGGCTACGAGCAGTACTTC. Translation: CASTLKLGYEQYF.

The chain couples TRBV10-2 to TRBJ2-2, with D perhaps matching TRBD2 (6 bases). The germline V gene has CDR1 WSHSY and CDR2 SAAADI. The CDR3 is made up of 14 amino acids. V dropped 10 bases and J dropped 7 bases, with 19 bases sitting between them. The CDR3 loop reads CATSRAGSGGELFF. The CDR3 nucleotides read TGCGCCACTTCGAGGGCGGGGTCTGGCGGGGAGCTGTTTTTT.

V is TRBV2 and J is TRBJ1-1, with TRBD1 matching 7 bases. From germline, CDR1 is SNHLY and CDR2 FYNNEI. Unmatched junction bases numbered 5, after V lost 6 bases and J lost 4 bases. The CDR3 runs to 13 residues. CDR3 amino acids: CASSAGQPTEAFF. The CDR3 DNA sequence: TGTGCCAGCAGCGCGGGACAGCCCACTGAAGCTTTCTTT.

V gene TRBV11-3 combines with J gene TRBJ2-7; 7 bases match TRBD2. Germline V gene lookup returns CDR1 SGHNT and CDR2 YENEEA. There are 16 residues in the CDR3. The junction had 8 bases not matched to a gene; V was cut back by 1 base and J by 2 bases. The CDR3 here is CASSLGWGGFTYEQYF. The CDR3 nucleotides are TGTGCCAGCAGCTTAGGATGGGGGGGATTTACCTACGAGCAGTACTTC.

A single count supports this clonotype. V usage is TRBV5-1 and J usage is TRBJ2-5; the match to TRBD2 covers 7 bases. Germline-derived CDR1 and CDR2 are SGHRS and YFSETQ. The CDR3 extends over 16 amino acids. V lost 2 bases to trimming and J lost 7 bases; unmatched junction nucleotides: 14. CDR3 amino acids: CASSLGPGLTAGTQYF. The CDR3 DNA sequence: TGCGCCAGCAGCTTAGGACCGGGACTAACCGCGGGGACCCAGTACTTC. The variable domain in full, completed from reference TRBV5-1 and TRBJ2-5, reads KAGVTQTPRYLIKTRGQQVTLSCSPISGHRSVSWYQQTPGQGLQFLFEYFSETQRNKGNFPGRFSGRQFSNSRSEMNVSTLELGDSALYLCASSLGPGLTAGTQYFGPGTRLLVL.

This clonotype was counted a few times. This sequence joins TRBV18 and TRBJ1-6; 8 bases map to TRBD1. Germline CDR1 and CDR2: KGHSH and LQKENI. With 2 bases clipped from V and 4 bases from J, the junction kept 1 base outside the gene matches. The CDR3 is 15 residues long. The CDR3 DNA sequence: TGTGCCAGCTCACCAGGGGACAGGTATAATTCACCCCTCCACTTT. It yields the protein CASSPGDRYNSPLHF.

This rearrangement joins TRBV20-1 to TRBJ2-7; 8 bases are a match to TRBD1. CDR1 is DFQATT and CDR2 is SNEGSKA in the germline V gene (reference sequence). Trimming took 0 bases from V and 3 from J; bases not matched to a gene: 7. The CDR3 length is 15 residues. The CDR3 DNA is TGCAGTGCTAGAGATAATGGACAGGGTGGCTACGAGCAGTACTTC. Amino acid sequence: CSARDNGQGGYEQYF.

The chain joins TRBV11-1 to TRBJ1-2; maybe TRBD1 (6 bases). This CDR3 has 14 amino acids. Trimming took 3 bases from V and 12 from J, leaving 20 bases between them. Germline V gene lookup returns CDR1 SGHAT and CDR2 FQDESV (reference sequence). The CDR3 loop reads CASSFGDADSTNTF. In DNA, the CDR3 is TGTGCCAGCAGCTTTGGTGACGCGGACAGCACAAACACCTTC.

This clonotype is a singleton in its sample. V usage is TRBV5-1 and J usage is TRBJ2-5; 10 bases line up with TRBD1. Trimming at V came to 5 bases and at J to 4 bases, leaving 11 bases not matched to a gene. The V gene's germline CDR1 is SGHRS and CDR2 YFSETQ. The CDR3 extends over 16 amino acids. The CDR3 protein is CASRSGQGRFGETQYF. CDR3 DNA: TGCGCCAGCAGATCGGGACAGGGGAGATTCGGAGAGACCCAGTACTTC. The full variable domain, in which reference TRBV5-1 and TRBJ2-5 provide the parts outside the CDR3, is KAGVTQTPRYLIKTRGQQVTLSCSPISGHRSVSWYQQTPGQGLQFLFEYFSETQRNKGNFPGRFSGRQFSNSRSEMNVSTLELGDSALYLCASRSGQGRFGETQYFGPGTRLLVL.

This CDR3 is CASSRKGQNPYEQYF. CDR3 nucleotide sequence: TGTGCCAGCAGCCGAAAGGGACAGAACCCCTACGAGCAGTACTTC. This chain joins TRBV11-1 and TRBJ2-7; 7 bases agree with TRBD1. Per the germline V gene, CDR1 is SGHAT and CDR2 is FQDESV (reference sequence). There are 15 residues in the CDR3. Germline trimming cut 5 bases from V and 2 bases from J; bases unmatched to any gene: 9.

This clonotype was found a few times. This chain links TRBV27 with TRBJ2-1; 7 nucleotides align to TRBD1. CDR1 and CDR2 from the germline V gene are MNHEY and SMNVEV (reference sequence). V was clipped by 5 bases and J by 5 bases; unmatched bases: 6. The CDR3 loop spans 14 amino acids. The CDR3 here is CASSHRQGNNEQFF. CDR3 nucleotide sequence: TGTGCCAGCAGTCATCGACAGGGAAACAATGAGCAGTTCTTC.

The chain recombines TRBV11-3 with TRBJ2-7; D is perhaps TRBD2 (5 bases). The CDR3 is 14 residues long. V dropped 2 bases and J dropped 4 bases, with 12 bases sitting between them. Germline V lookup: CDR1 SGHNT, CDR2 YENEEA. CDR3 sequence reads: CASSLRSGSYEQYF. As DNA, the CDR3 is TGTGCCAGCAGCTTAAGGTCGGGGTCTTACGAGCAGTACTTC.

The J gene is TRBJ1-5, the V gene TRBV19; D is perhaps TRBD1 (6 bases). Deletions cut 0 bases from V and 4 bases from J, with 13 bases between. The germline gives CDR1 LNHDA, CDR2 SQIVND (reference sequence). The CDR3 sequence is 16 residues long. The CDR3 sequence: CASSIDRGLGNQPQHF. In DNA form, the CDR3 reads TGTGCCAGTAGTATAGACCGGGGGCTGGGTAATCAGCCCCAGCATTTT.

This clonotype is labeled as medium-sized. V gene TRBV18 combines with J gene TRBJ1-5; TRBD1 aligns across 7 bases. The V gene end was trimmed by 3 bases and the J gene end by 3 bases; junction bases not matched to a gene: 8. The CDR3 extends over 16 amino acids. The V gene's germline CDR1 is KGHSH and CDR2 LQKENI. CDR3 residues: CASSPAKGAVNQPQHF. The CDR3 DNA reads as TGTGCCAGCTCACCGGCCAAGGGGGCCGTCAATCAGCCCCAGCATTTT.

This clonotype was observed a handful of times. The gene calls are TRBV20-1 and TRBJ2-1, with D possibly being TRBD1 or TRBD2 (6 bases each). The V and J ends lost 4 bases and 1 base respectively, with 11 bases between them. The CDR3 is 14 residues long. Germline-derived CDR1 and CDR2 are DFQATT and SNEGSKA (reference sequence). The CDR3 region is CSATGAGSYNEQFF. The CDR3 DNA reads as TGCAGTGCTACGGGGGCCGGATCCTACAATGAGCAGTTCTTC.

This chain connects TRBV2 to TRBJ2-7, with no clear D. CDR1 and CDR2 (germline): SNHLY, FYNNEI. The CDR3 is made up of 14 amino acids. V lost 1 base and J 3 bases, leaving 10 bases between the germline ends. The CDR3 protein is CASSEDIWGYEQYF. The CDR3 bases are TGTGCCAGCAGTGAAGACATTTGGGGCTACGAGCAGTACTTC. Together with reference TRBV2 and TRBJ2-7, the CDR3 gives the full variable domain: EPEVTQTPSHQVTQMGQEVILRCVPISNHLYFYWYRQILGQKVEFLVSFYNNEISEKSEIFDDQFSVERPDGSNFTLKIRSTKLEDSAMYFCASSEDIWGYEQYFGPGTRLTVT.

The gene calls are TRBV19 and TRBJ1-5; D is ambiguous. The germline V gene encodes CDR1 LNHDA and CDR2 SQIVND (reference sequence). Deletions cut 0 bases from V and 4 bases from J, with 7 bases between. This CDR3 has 14 amino acids. CDR3 sequence (DNA): TGTGCCAGTAGTATAGATATCAGAAATCAGCCCCAGCATTTT. Translated: CASSIDIRNQPQHF. Supplemented by reference TRBV19 and TRBJ1-5, the full variable domain reads DGGITQSPKYLFRKEGQNVTLSCEQNLNHDAMYWYRQDPGQGLRLIYYSQIVNDFQKGDIAEGYSVSREKKESFPLTVTSAQKNPTAFYLCASSIDIRNQPQHFGDGTRLSIL.

The chain employs TRBV29-1 and TRBJ1-4, with TRBD1 as a possible D gene (6 bases). With 6 bases removed from V and 7 bases from J, the gap between germline ends came to 15 bases. CDR1 is SQVTM, CDR2 ANQGSEA, per germline. The CDR3 has 13 residues. CDR3 coding DNA: TGCAGCGTCGGACAGACGATGGGTGAAAAACTGTTTTTT. This translates into CSVGQTMGEKLFF.

This clonotype was seen more than once but under ten times. The chain carries TRBV18 and TRBJ1-1; D uncertain. Trimming removed 0 bases from V and 1 base from J, with 9 bases in between. Germline V gene lookup returns CDR1 KGHSH and CDR2 LQKENI. This CDR3 spans 15 amino acids. This CDR3 is CASSPPIGSNTEAFF. DNA for the CDR3: TGTGCCAGCTCACCACCGATAGGCTCGAACACTGAAGCTTTCTTT. The full variable domain, its missing parts supplied by reference TRBV18 and TRBJ1-1, is NAGVMQNPRHLVRRRGQEARLRCSPMKGHSHVYWYRQLPEEGLKFMVYLQKENIIDESGMPKERFSAEFPKEGPSILRIQQVVRGDSAAYFCASSPPIGSNTEAFFGQGTRLTVV.

The chain links TRBV6-5 to TRBJ2-3; 7 nucleotides agree with TRBD2. The length of the CDR3 is 14 residues. V lost 0 bases and J lost 5; bases outside the gene matches: 2. Per germline, CDR1 MNHEY and CDR2 SVGAGI. CDR3 sequence (DNA): TGTGCCAGCAGTTACTCTCCTAGCGGAGATACGCAGTATTTT. Amino acids: CASSYSPSGDTQYF.